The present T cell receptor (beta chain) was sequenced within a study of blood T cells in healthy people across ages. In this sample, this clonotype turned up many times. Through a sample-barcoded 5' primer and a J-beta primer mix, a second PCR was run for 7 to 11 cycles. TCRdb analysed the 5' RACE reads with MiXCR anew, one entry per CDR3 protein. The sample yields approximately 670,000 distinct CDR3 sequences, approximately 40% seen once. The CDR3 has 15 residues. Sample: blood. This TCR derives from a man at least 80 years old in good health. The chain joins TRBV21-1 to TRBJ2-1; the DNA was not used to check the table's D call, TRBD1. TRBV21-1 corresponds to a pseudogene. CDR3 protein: CASTRRDRTYNEQFF. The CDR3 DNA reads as TGTGCCAGCACCAGACGGGACAGAACCTACAATGAGCAGTTCTTC.